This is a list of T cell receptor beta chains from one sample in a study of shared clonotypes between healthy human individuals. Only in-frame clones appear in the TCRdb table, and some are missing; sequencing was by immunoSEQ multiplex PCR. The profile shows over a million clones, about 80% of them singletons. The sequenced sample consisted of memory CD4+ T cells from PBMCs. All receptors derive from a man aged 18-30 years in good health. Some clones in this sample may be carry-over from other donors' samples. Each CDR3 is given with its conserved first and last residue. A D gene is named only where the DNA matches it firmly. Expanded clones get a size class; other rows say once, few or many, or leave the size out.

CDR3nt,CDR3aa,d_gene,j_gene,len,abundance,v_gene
TGTGCCAGCAGCGTTGAGACTAGCGGGATCGGAACAGATACGCAGTATTTT,CASSVETSGIGTDTQYF,TRBD2,TRBJ2-3,17,-,TRBV9
TGCGCCAGCAGCCAAGAACAGGGTCGTGGGGACACTGAAGCTTTCTTT,CASSQEQGRGDTEAFF,-,TRBJ1-1,16,-,TRBV4-3
TGTGCCAGCTCACCCACAGGGGGGACCACTGAAGCTTTCTTT,CASSPTGGTTEAFF,TRBD1,TRBJ1-1,14,-,TRBV18
TGTGCCCGTAGCGGGAGCTCCTACAATGAGCAGTTCTTC,CARSGSSYNEQFF,TRBD2,TRBJ2-1,13,-,TRBV11-2
TGTGCCAGCAGTTACTCGTCCAGGGGATACTACAATGAGCAGTTCTTC,CASSYSSRGYYNEQFF,-,TRBJ2-1,16,-,TRBV6-6
TGTGCCAGCAGTGAAAGTACGGGGGGAGAGACCCAGTACTTC,CASSESTGGETQYF,TRBD2,TRBJ2-5,14,-,TRBV6-1
TGTGCCAGCAGCCTCAGTTACGGAACCCTCTATGGCTACACCTTC,CASSLSYGTLYGYTF,-,TRBJ1-2,15,once,TRBV7-3
TGTGCCAGCAGTTACGTCGGTTGGGGGCCGGGGGAGACCCAGTACTTC,CASSYVGWGPGETQYF,-,TRBJ2-5,16,-,TRBV6-6
TGCGCCAGCAAAGGAGGGGGTTATCAAGAGACCCAGTACTTC,CASKGGGYQETQYF,-,TRBJ2-5,14,-,TRBV5-1
TGTGCCACCAGCAGGGTGAGGGGTGAAAAACTGTTTTTT,CATSRVRGEKLFF,-,TRBJ1-4,13,-,TRBV6-5
TGTGCCAGCAGTGGGAACCTGGCGGATGAGCAGTTCTTC,CASSGNLADEQFF,-,TRBJ2-1,13,-,TRBV2
TGTGCCAGCAGCTTGGGCTTAGAGGGAGAGCAGTACTTC,CASSLGLEGEQYF,-,TRBJ2-7,13,-,TRBV5-4
TGTGCCAGCAGCTCACAGGACAGGGCAGCCTACGAGCAGTACTTC,CASSSQDRAAYEQYF,TRBD1,TRBJ2-7,15,-,TRBV27
TGTGCCAGCAGCCTGCAGGGGACAGATACGCAGTATTTT,CASSLQGTDTQYF,-,TRBJ2-3,13,many,TRBV5-6
TGTGCCAGCAGCTCCGGGACAGGGGACACTGAAGCTTTCTTT,CASSSGTGDTEAFF,TRBD1,TRBJ1-1,14,-,TRBV28
TGCGCCAGCAGCCCGGGTGACAGAAACACCGGGGAGCTGTTTTTT,CASSPGDRNTGELFF,-,TRBJ2-2,15,-,TRBV5-1
TGTGCCAGCAGTACGCGTGGGAACACTGAAGCTTTCTTT,CASSTRGNTEAFF,-,TRBJ1-1,13,few,TRBV28
TGTGCCAGCAGCCCAGGAGGGGGTAGTTTCGGGCAGTACTTC,CASSPGGGSFGQYF,-,TRBJ2-7,14,-,TRBV7-9
TGTGCCAGCAGGTCCGGGGCGACGGAAGCTTTCTTT,CASRSGATEAFF,-,TRBJ1-1,12,-,TRBV7-6
TGTGCCAGCAGCGTCGATCGATGGGCTAACACCGGGGAGCTGTTTTTT,CASSVDRWANTGELFF,-,TRBJ2-2,16,-,TRBV7-2
TGTGCCAGCTCAGAACTCACAGGGGGCGGCGCTGAAGCTTTCTTT,CASSELTGGGAEAFF,TRBD1,TRBJ1-1,15,few,TRBV18
TGCGCCAGCAGGTCACAGGGTACAGGCACTGAAGCTTTCTTT,CASRSQGTGTEAFF,-,TRBJ1-1,14,-,TRBV5-1
TGCGCCAGCAGCTTGGCCGGGACTAGCGGGATTCAAGAGACCCAGTACTTC,CASSLAGTSGIQETQYF,TRBD2,TRBJ2-5,17,-,TRBV5-1
TGTGCCAGCAGCAGACAGACGGACACTGAAGCTTCCTTT,CASSRQTDTEASF,-,TRBJ1-1,13,-,TRBV25-1
TGCGCCAGCAGCCCCGGGACGATCTACGAGCAGTACTTC,CASSPGTIYEQYF,-,TRBJ2-7,13,once,TRBV5-1
TGTGCCAGCAGCCTAAACCCTCGGAATGAGCAGTTCTTC,CASSLNPRNEQFF,-,TRBJ2-1,13,-,TRBV11-3
TGTGCCACCAGCAGGGGGGCCCCTGAAGCTTTCTTT,CATSRGAPEAFF,-,TRBJ1-1,12,-,TRBV15
TGCGCCAGCAGCCAACAGTTATGGACGGCTCAGCCCCAGCATTTT,CASSQQLWTAQPQHF,-,TRBJ1-5,15,-,TRBV4-1
TGTGCCAGCAGCAGTGACAGTAATGAAAAACTGTTTTTT,CASSSDSNEKLFF,-,TRBJ1-4,13,-,TRBV5-5
TGTGCCAGCAGCTTCAGCCCGCGGGAGACCCAGTACTTC,CASSFSPRETQYF,-,TRBJ2-5,13,-,TRBV7-2
TGCGCCAGCAGCTTGATCGAGGACTCCGTCGGGACCCAGTACTTC,CASSLIEDSVGTQYF,-,TRBJ2-5,15,once,TRBV5-1
TGCAGTGCTTACAGGGGCGGCTACACCTTC,CSAYRGGYTF,TRBD1,TRBJ1-2,10,-,TRBV20-1
TGTGCCTGGAGCGGACTGACCCTTAGCGGAGAGCAGTACTTC,CAWSGLTLSGEQYF,-,TRBJ2-7,14,-,TRBV30
TGTGCCAGCAGCTTCAGTGGTGGAACTGAAGCTTTCTTT,CASSFSGGTEAFF,-,TRBJ1-1,13,-,TRBV11-1
TGTGCCAGCAGCCGGGAAGCGGGACCCACAGATACGCAGTATTTT,CASSREAGPTDTQYF,TRBD2,TRBJ2-3,15,-,TRBV5-4
TGTGCCAGCAGCCACTCAGACAGAACTAACTATGGCTACACCTTC,CASSHSDRTNYGYTF,-,TRBJ1-2,15,few,TRBV4-2
TGTGCCAGCAGTTCCCGGACCGCCGAGCAGTACTTC,CASSSRTAEQYF,-,TRBJ2-7,12,-,TRBV27
TGTGCCAGCAACATAAGGGTAGGACTAGCGGTCAACACAGATACGCAGTATTTT,CASNIRVGLAVNTDTQYF,TRBD2,TRBJ2-3,18,-,TRBV28
TGTGCCAGCAGCCAACAGGGCCCCTATGGCTACACCTTC,CASSQQGPYGYTF,-,TRBJ1-2,13,-,TRBV5-8
TGTGCCAGCAGTATCGCCGGACGGGATAGCAATCAGCCCCAGCATTTT,CASSIAGRDSNQPQHF,-,TRBJ1-5,16,-,TRBV28
TGTGCCAGTACCCCAGGGGAAGCATACAATGAGCAGTTCTTC,CASTPGEAYNEQFF,-,TRBJ2-1,14,many,TRBV19
TGCGCCAGCAGCTGGGACGGGGGCTCGGGGACCCAGTACTTC,CASSWDGGSGTQYF,-,TRBJ2-5,14,-,TRBV4-1
TGTGCCAGTAACCAGGGGAAGAACACCGGGGAGCTGTTTTTT,CASNQGKNTGELFF,-,TRBJ2-2,14,-,TRBV19
TGCGCCAGCAGCGGGGGACAGGCGAACACCGGGGAGCTGTTTTTT,CASSGGQANTGELFF,TRBD1,TRBJ2-2,15,-,TRBV5-1
TGTGCCAGCAGCTCCCGAGAACAGAGACCCTATGGCTACACCTTC,CASSSREQRPYGYTF,-,TRBJ1-2,15,-,TRBV5-5